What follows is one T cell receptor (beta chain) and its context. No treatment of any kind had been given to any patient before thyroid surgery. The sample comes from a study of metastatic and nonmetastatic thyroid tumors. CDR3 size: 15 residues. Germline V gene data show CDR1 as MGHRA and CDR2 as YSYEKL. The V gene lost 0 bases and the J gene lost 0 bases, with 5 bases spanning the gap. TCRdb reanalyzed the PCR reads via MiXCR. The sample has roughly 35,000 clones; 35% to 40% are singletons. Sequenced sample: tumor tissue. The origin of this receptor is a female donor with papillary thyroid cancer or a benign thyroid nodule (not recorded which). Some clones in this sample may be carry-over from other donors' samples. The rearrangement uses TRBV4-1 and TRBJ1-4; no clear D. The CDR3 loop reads CASSQDGATNEKLFF. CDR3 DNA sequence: TGCGCCAGCAGCCAAGATGGGGCAACTAATGAAAAACTGTTTTTT.